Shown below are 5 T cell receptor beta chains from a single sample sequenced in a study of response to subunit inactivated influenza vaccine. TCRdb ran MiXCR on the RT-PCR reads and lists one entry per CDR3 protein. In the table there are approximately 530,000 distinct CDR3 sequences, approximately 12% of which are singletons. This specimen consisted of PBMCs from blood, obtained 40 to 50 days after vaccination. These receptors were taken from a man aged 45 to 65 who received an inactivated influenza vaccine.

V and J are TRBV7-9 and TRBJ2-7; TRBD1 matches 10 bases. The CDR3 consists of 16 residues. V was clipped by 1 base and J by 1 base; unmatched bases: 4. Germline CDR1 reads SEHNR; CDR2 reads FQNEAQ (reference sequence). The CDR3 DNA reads TGTGCCAGCAGCTTAGTGGGACAGGGGCTTTCCTACGAGCAGTACTTC. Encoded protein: CASSLVGQGLSYEQYF.

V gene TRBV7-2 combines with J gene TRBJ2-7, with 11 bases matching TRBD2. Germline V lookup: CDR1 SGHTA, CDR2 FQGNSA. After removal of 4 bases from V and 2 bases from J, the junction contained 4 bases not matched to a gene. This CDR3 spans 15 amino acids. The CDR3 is CASSSGLAVTYEQYF. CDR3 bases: TGTGCCAGCAGCTCGGGACTAGCGGTGACCTACGAGCAGTACTTC.

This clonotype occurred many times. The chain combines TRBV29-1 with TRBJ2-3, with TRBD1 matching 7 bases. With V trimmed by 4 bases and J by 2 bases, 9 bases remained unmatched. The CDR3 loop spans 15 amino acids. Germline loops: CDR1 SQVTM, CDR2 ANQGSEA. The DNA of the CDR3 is TGCAGCGTTGCCGAGACAGGGAGAGTCACAGATACGCAGTATTTT. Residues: CSVAETGRVTDTQYF.

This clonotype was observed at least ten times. The CDR3 loop reads CASSSIDRADSPLHF. CDR3 DNA: TGTGCCAGCAGCTCCATCGACAGAGCTGATTCACCCCTCCACTTT. V gene TRBV7-2 combines with J gene TRBJ1-6; weak D call: TRBD1 (5 bases). The V end was cut by 4 bases, the J end by 8 bases, with 15 bases between. CDR3 length: 15 residues. CDR1 and CDR2 (germline): SGHTA, FQGNSA.

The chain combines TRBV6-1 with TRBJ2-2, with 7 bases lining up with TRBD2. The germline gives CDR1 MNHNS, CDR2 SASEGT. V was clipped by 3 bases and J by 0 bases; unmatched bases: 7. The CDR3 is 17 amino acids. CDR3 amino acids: CASSDGLAVTNTGELFF. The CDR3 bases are TGTGCCAGCAGTGACGGGCTAGCGGTAACGAACACCGGGGAGCTGTTTTTT.